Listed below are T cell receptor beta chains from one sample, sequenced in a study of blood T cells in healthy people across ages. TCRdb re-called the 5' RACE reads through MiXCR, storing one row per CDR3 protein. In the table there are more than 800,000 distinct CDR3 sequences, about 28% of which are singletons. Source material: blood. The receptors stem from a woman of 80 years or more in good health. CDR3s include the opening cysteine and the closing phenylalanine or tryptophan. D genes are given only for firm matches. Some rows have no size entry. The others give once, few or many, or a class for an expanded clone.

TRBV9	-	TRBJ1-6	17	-	TGTGCCAGCAGCGTAGATTCCAGTCTCTCCTATAATTCACCCCTCCACTTT	CASSVDSSLSYNSPLHF
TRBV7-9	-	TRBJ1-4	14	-	TGTGCCAGCAACGTGGGATCGCCGAAAGAAAAACTGTTTTTT	CASNVGSPKEKLFF
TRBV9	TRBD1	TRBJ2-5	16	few	TGTGCCAGCAGCGTAACGGACAGGGGTATAGGAGAGACCCAGTACTTC	CASSVTDRGIGETQYF
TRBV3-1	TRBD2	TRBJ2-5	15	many	TGTGCCAGCAGTCCCAGCGGGGGGCAACAAGAGACCCAGTACTTC	CASSPSGGQQETQYF
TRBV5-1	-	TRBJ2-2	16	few	TGCGCCAGCAGCTTAGTGCCACACTCGAACACCGGGGAGCTGTTTTTT	CASSLVPHSNTGELFF
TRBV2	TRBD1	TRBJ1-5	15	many	TGTGCCAGCAGGGCAGGGGGCATTAGCAATCAGCCCCAGCATTTT	CASRAGGISNQPQHF
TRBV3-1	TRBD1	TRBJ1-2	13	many	TGTGCCAGCATGTCGGGACAGGGCAATGGCTACACCTTC	CASMSGQGNGYTF
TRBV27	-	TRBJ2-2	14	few	TGTGCCAGCAGTTTCCGAAGGAACACCGGGGAGCTGTTTTTT	CASSFRRNTGELFF
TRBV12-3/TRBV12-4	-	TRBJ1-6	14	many	TGTGCCAGCAGTTTAACGGACGGTAATTCACCCCTCCACTTT	CASSLTDGNSPLHF
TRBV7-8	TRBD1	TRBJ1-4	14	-	TGTGCCAGCACATTGGACAGGGGAGGGGAAAAACTGTTTTTT	CASTLDRGGEKLFF
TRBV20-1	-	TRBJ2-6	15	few	TGCAGTGCTAGAGATGACAGCTCTGGGGCCAACGTCCTGACTTTC	CSARDDSSGANVLTF
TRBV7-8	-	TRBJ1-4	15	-	TGTGCCAGCAGCCCCCGGGGCCTGCTTAATGAAAAACTGTTTTTT	CASSPRGLLNEKLFF
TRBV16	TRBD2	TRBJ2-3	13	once	TGTGCCAGCGGCCAGCCGGGGGGAGATACGCAGTATTTT	CASGQPGGDTQYF
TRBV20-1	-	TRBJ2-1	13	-	TGCAGTGCCTCGGACCTCACTCCCCATGAGCAGTTCTTC	CSASDLTPHEQFF
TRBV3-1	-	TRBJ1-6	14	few	TGTGCCAGCAGCGTTACAGGAGCCAATTCACCCCTCCACTTT	CASSVTGANSPLHF
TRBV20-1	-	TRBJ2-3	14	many	TGCAGTGCTAGAGATCCCAGGGGCCCAGATACGCAGTATTTT	CSARDPRGPDTQYF
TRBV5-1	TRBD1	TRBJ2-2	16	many	TGCGCCAGCAGAGACACGGGACAGGGGAACACCGGGGAGCTGTTTTTT	CASRDTGQGNTGELFF
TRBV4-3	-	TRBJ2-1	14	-	TGCGCCAGCAGCCAAGATGAGGCCCCCAATGAGCAGTTCTTC	CASSQDEAPNEQFF
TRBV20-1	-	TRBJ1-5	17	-	TGCAGTGCCCAGTCCCAAATCACGGGGGATAGCAATCAGCCCCAGCATTTT	CSAQSQITGDSNQPQHF
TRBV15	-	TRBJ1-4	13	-	TGTGCCACCAGCAGGTCAGGGGTCGAAAAACTGTTTTTT	CATSRSGVEKLFF
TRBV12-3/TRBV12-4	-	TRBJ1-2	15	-	TGTGCCAGCAGTTTAGCGGTCGGGGCACAACGCGGCTACACCTTC	CASSLAVGAQRGYTF
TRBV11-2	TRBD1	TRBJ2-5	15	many	TGTGCCAGCAGCACACGCAGGGACAGGGGAGAGACCCAGTACTTC	CASSTRRDRGETQYF
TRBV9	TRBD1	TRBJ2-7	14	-	TGTGCCAGCAGCTTCAGGGGGTCCCCCTACGAGCAGTACTTC	CASSFRGSPYEQYF
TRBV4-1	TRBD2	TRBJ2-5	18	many	TGCGCCAGCAGCCAAGAACGTAGCGGGGGCCCCCCTGTAAGGGAGCAGTACTTC	CASSQERSGGPPVREQYF